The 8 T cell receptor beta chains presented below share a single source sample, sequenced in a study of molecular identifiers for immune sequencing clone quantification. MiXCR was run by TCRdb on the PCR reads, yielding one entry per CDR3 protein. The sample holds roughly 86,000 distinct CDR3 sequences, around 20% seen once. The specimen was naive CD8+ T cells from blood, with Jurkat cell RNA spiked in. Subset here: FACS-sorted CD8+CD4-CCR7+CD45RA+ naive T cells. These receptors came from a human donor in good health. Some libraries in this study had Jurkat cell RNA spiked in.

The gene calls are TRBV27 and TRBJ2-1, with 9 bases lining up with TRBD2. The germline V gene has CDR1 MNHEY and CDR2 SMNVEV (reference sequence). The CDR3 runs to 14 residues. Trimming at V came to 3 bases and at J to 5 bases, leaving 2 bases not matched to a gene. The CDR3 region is CASSFSGGHNEQFF. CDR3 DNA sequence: TGTGCCAGCAGTTTTAGCGGGGGCCACAATGAGCAGTTCTTC.

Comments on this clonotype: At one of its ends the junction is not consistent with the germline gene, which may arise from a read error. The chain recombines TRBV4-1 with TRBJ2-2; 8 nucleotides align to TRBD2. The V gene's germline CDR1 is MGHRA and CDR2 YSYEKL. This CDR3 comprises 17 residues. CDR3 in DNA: TGCGCCGGCAGCCAAGATTATACTAGCGGACTCTACGGGGAGCTGTTTTTT. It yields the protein CAGSQDYTSGLYGELFF.

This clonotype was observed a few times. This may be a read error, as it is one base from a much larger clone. CDR3: CASSGTGELLF. In DNA form, the CDR3 reads TGTGCCAGCAGCGGAACCGGGGAGCTGCTTTTT. The chain couples TRBV9 to TRBJ2-2; TRBD2 might be the D (5 bases). Germline V gene data show CDR1 as SGDLS and CDR2 as YYNGEE. This CDR3 spans 11 amino acids.

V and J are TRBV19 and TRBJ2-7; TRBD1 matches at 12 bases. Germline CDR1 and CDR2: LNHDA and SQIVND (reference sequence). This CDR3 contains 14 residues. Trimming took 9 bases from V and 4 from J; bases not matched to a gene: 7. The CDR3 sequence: CASTKGQGAYEQYF. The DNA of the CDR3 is TGTGCCAGCACAAAGGGACAGGGGGCGTACGAGCAGTACTTC.

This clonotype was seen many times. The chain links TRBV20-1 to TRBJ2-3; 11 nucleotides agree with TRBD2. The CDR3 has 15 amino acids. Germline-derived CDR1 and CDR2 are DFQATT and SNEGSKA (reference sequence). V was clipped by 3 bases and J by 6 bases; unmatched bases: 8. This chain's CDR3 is CSASFASGGWDTQYF. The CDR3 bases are TGCAGTGCTAGTTTCGCTAGCGGGGGGTGGGATACGCAGTATTTT.

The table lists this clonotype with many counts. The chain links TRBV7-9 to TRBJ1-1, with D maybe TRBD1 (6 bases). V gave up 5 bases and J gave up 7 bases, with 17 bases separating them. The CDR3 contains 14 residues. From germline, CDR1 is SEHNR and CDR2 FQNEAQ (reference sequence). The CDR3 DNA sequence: TGTGCCAGCAGCCTCTCGGGACACGTCGTTGAAGCTTTCTTT. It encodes CASSLSGHVVEAFF.

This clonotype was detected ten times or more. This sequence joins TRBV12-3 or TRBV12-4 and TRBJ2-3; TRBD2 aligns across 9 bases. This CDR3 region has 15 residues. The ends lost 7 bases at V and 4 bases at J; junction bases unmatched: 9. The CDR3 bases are TGTGCCAGCAACCCTGCGGGGGGGCCTGCAGATACGCAGTATTTT. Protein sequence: CASNPAGGPADTQYF.

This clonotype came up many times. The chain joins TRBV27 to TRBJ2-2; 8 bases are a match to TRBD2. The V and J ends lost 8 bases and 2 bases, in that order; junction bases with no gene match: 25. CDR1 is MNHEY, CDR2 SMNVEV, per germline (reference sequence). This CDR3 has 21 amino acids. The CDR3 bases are TGTGCCAGCCTGCCGGCCAATCCGGGACTAGGGGTCGTCTATAACACCGGGGAGCTGTTTTTT. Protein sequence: CASLPANPGLGVVYNTGELFF.